The 19 T cell receptor beta chains below were found in one sample sequenced in a study of T cells in Graves' hyperthyroidism and ophthalmopathy. RNA transcripts were the template for amplifying TCR beta CDR3 regions. In the first-round RT-PCR of the TCR CDR3, the HTBI primer set was used. A single record per CDR3 protein comes from TCRdb applying MiXCR to the multiplex PCR reads. The table shows approximately 520,000 distinct CDR3 sequences, with less than 25% occurring only once. Sequenced input: blood. Receptors were obtained from a young man with Graves' hyperthyroidism.

This clonotype showed up many times. The chain joins TRBV12-3 or TRBV12-4 to TRBJ1-1; 12 nucleotides line up with TRBD1. The trim removed 5 bases at V and 1 base at J, leaving 2 bases unmatched. The CDR3 extends over 15 amino acids. The CDR3 region is CASSRGQGANTEAFF. The CDR3 region has the DNA TGTGCCAGCAGTAGGGGACAGGGGGCGAACACTGAAGCTTTCTTT.

This clonotype was detected many times. The rearrangement joins TRBV9 to TRBJ2-7; 9 nucleotides match TRBD1. CDR1 and CDR2 from the germline V gene are SGDLS and YYNGEE. CDR3 length: 18 residues. V trimming: 0 bases; J trimming: 0 bases; junction bases outside the gene matches: 10. The CDR3 here is CASSVGAGQGPFSYEQYF. CDR3 DNA sequence: TGTGCCAGCAGCGTAGGGGCGGGACAGGGCCCCTTCTCCTACGAGCAGTACTTC.

The chain links TRBV20-1 to TRBJ2-7; 8 bases align to TRBD1. CDR3 size: 14 residues. Trimming at V came to 4 bases and at J to 2 bases, leaving 7 bases not matched to a gene. Germline V gene data show CDR1 as DFQATT and CDR2 as SNEGSKA (reference sequence). CDR3 sequence reads: CSATGGTGTYEQYF. Written as DNA, the CDR3 is TGCAGTGCTACGGGCGGGACAGGCACCTACGAGCAGTACTTC.

The rearrangement joins TRBV12-3 or TRBV12-4 to TRBJ1-1, with D maybe TRBD1 (5 bases). With 8 bases removed from V and 7 bases from J, the gap between germline ends came to 14 bases. This CDR3 is 12 amino acids long. CDR3 protein: CASGMTAYEAFF. The CDR3 nucleotides read TGTGCCAGCGGTATGACAGCCTATGAAGCTTTCTTT.

The V call is TRBV12-3 or TRBV12-4, the J call TRBJ2-7; the D gene is possibly TRBD1 (6 bases). Trimming removed 3 bases from V and 2 bases from J, with 8 bases in between. This CDR3 region has 13 residues. CDR3 loop: CASSFWGPYEQYF. In nucleotides, the CDR3 is TGTGCCAGCAGTTTTTGGGGGCCCTACGAGCAGTACTTC.

This clonotype was counted only a few times. The V and J genes are TRBV5-1 and TRBJ1-2, with TRBD1 matching over 7 bases. Germline assignment: CDR1 SGHRS and CDR2 YFSETQ. Trimming removed 0 bases from V and 1 base from J; junction bases left unmatched: 3. This CDR3 region has 15 residues. CDR3 region: CASSLGDRDNYGYTF. The CDR3 nucleotides are TGCGCCAGCAGCTTGGGGGACAGAGATAACTATGGCTACACCTTC.

This clonotype was detected only a few times. This chain uses TRBV27 with TRBJ2-7, with 8 nucleotides matching TRBD1. Trimming took 5 bases from V and 7 from J; bases not matched to a gene: 10. This CDR3 comprises 14 residues. CDR1 MNHEY and CDR2 SMNVEV come from the germline V gene (reference sequence). The CDR3 bases are TGTGCCAGCAGTGGTCAGGACAGGGTTTGGGAGCAGTACTTC. It translates to CASSGQDRVWEQYF.

The sample holds a few counts of this clonotype. This rearrangement joins TRBV28 to TRBJ1-1; D is perhaps TRBD1 (5 bases). In germline, CDR1 is MDHEN, CDR2 SYDVKM. V lost 3 bases to trimming and J lost 6 bases, with 14 bases between them. This CDR3 comprises 14 residues. The CDR3 sequence: CASSLGRGAAEAFF. The CDR3 DNA sequence: TGTGCCAGCAGTTTGGGGAGGGGAGCGGCTGAAGCTTTCTTT. The full variable domain, with the rest looked up from reference TRBV28 and TRBJ1-1, is DVKVTQSSRYLVKRTGEKVFLECVQDMDHENMFWYRQDPGLGLRLIYFSYDVKMKEKGDIPEGYSVSREKKERFSLILESASTNQTSMYLCASSLGRGAAEAFFGQGTRLTVV.

This clonotype was seen just once. Relative to the germline gene, one junction end is altered; a read error may explain this. This chain uses TRBV6-2 or TRBV6-3 with TRBJ1-5; D remains ambiguous. Germline assignment: CDR1 MNHEY and CDR2 SVGEGT. The CDR3 covers 18 residues. The CDR3 spells CASSYSMFRSDSNQPQHF. The DNA of the CDR3 is TGTGCCAGCAGCTACTCGATGTTTCGTTCAGATAGCAATCAGCCCCAGCATTTT.

In this sample, this clonotype turned up many times. V gene TRBV28 combines with J gene TRBJ2-4; no reliable D call. V was clipped by 3 bases and J by 8 bases, with 14 bases between them. Per the germline V gene, CDR1 is MDHEN and CDR2 is SYDVKM. There are 14 residues in the CDR3. Written as DNA, the CDR3 is TGTGCCAGCAGTTTCAGAGGTTCACGGGACATTCAGTACTTC. It yields the protein CASSFRGSRDIQYF.

This clonotype was detected many times. The CDR3 DNA sequence: TGTGCCTGGAGCGCAGACCCCTCTGGGGCCAACGTCCTGACTTTC. Protein sequence: CAWSADPSGANVLTF. The rearrangement links TRBV30 to TRBJ2-6, with D hard to call. V was trimmed by 3 bases and J by 0 bases, leaving 9 bases between them. From germline, CDR1 is GTSNPN and CDR2 SVGIG (reference sequence). The CDR3 sequence is 15 residues long. Based on the CDR3 plus reference TRBV30 and TRBJ2-6, the full variable domain is SQTIHQWPATLVQPVGSPLSLECTVEGTSNPNLYWYRQAAGRGLQLLFYSVGIGQISSEVPQNLSASRPQDRQFILSSKKLLLSDSGFYLCAWSADPSGANVLTFGAGSRLTVL.

Ten or more counts support this clonotype. The CDR3 reads CASSQRVAEQYF. CDR3 sequence (DNA): TGTGCCAGCAGCCAAAGGGTGGCCGAGCAGTACTTC. The chain is built from TRBV14 and TRBJ2-7, with unresolved D. The CDR3 is 12 residues long. Between the trimmed V and J ends, which lost 2 bases and 6 bases, there was a span of 8 bases. CDR1 and CDR2 from the germline V gene are SGHDN and FVKESK.

Many counts were recorded for this clonotype. This chain connects TRBV5-1 to TRBJ2-7; TRBD1 is a possible D gene (6 bases). Germline values: CDR1 SGHRS, CDR2 YFSETQ. Trimming left V 0 bases short and J 3 bases short, with 10 bases between. The CDR3 is 14 amino acids. The CDR3 DNA reads TGCGCCAGCAGCTTGGACAGGGTAGACTACGAGCAGTACTTC. It yields the protein CASSLDRVDYEQYF.

Many counts were recorded for this clonotype. The rearrangement uses TRBV20-1 and TRBJ2-7; either TRBD1 or TRBD2 may fit D (5 bases each). The CDR3 contains 13 residues. Trimming stripped 4 bases from V and 6 bases from J, with 16 bases between. Germline CDR1 and CDR2: DFQATT and SNEGSKA (reference sequence). The CDR3 loop reads CSANRDRRFEQYF. In nucleotides, the CDR3 is TGCAGTGCTAACCGGGACCGTCGGTTCGAGCAGTACTTC.

This clonotype occurred many times. The J gene is TRBJ1-5, the V gene TRBV28; D uncertain. V lost 6 bases and J lost 0, with 9 bases in between. The length of the CDR3 is 14 residues. Germline assignment: CDR1 MDHEN and CDR2 SYDVKM. The CDR3 protein is CASSLIFSNQPQHF. The CDR3 DNA follows: TGTGCCAGCAGCCTGATTTTTAGCAATCAGCCCCAGCATTTT. The variable domain in full, with the rest retrieved from reference TRBV28 and TRBJ1-5, is DVKVTQSSRYLVKRTGEKVFLECVQDMDHENMFWYRQDPGLGLRLIYFSYDVKMKEKGDIPEGYSVSREKKERFSLILESASTNQTSMYLCASSLIFSNQPQHFGDGTRLSIL.

Ten or more counts support this clonotype. The chain uses TRBV14 and TRBJ1-1; possibly TRBD1 for D (5 bases). The CDR3 length is 13 residues. CDR1 is SGHDN and CDR2 is FVKESK in the germline V gene. Trimming stripped 3 bases from V and 4 bases from J, with 9 bases between. CDR3 protein: CASSHLRATEAFF. The DNA of the CDR3 is TGTGCCAGCAGCCACCTCAGGGCCACTGAAGCTTTCTTT.

This clonotype came up a few times. The V call is TRBV5-5, the J call TRBJ1-2; D not certain. The CDR3 runs to 14 residues. V was clipped by 1 base and J by 7 bases, with 14 bases between them. The germline gives CDR1 SGHKS, CDR2 YYEKEE (reference sequence). Here the CDR3 reads CASSLSPRTGGYTF. The CDR3 DNA follows: TGTGCCAGCAGCTTGTCCCCAAGGACGGGTGGCTACACCTTC.

This clonotype was recorded many times. This chain links TRBV12-5 with TRBJ2-7; 7 bases are shared with TRBD1. J gave up 1 base and V 6 bases, and 0 bases lay outside the gene matches. The CDR3 spans 12 residues. Germline V gene data show CDR1 as LGHNT and CDR2 as FRNRAP. Written as DNA, the CDR3 is TGTGCTAGTGGGGACAGGTCCTACGAGCAGTACTTC. This encodes CASGDRSYEQYF. Drawing the rest from reference TRBV12-5 and TRBJ2-7, the complete variable domain is DARVTQTPRHKVTEMGQEVTMRCQPILGHNTVFWYRQTMMQGLELLAYFRNRAPLDDSGMPKDRFSAEMPDATLATLKIQPSEPRDSAVYFCASGDRSYEQYFGPGTRLTVT.

This clonotype was detected only a few times. This clone may be a read error of a much larger clone one base away. This CDR3 reads CASSERWLGRNVRQPQHF. CDR3 bases: TGTGCCAGCAGTGAAAGGTGGTTGGGGAGAAACGTGAGACAGCCCCAGCATTTT. This sequence joins TRBV2 and TRBJ1-5, with D hard to call. Trimming left V 2 bases short and J 7 bases short, with 24 bases between. CDR1 and CDR2 (germline): SNHLY, FYNNEI. This CDR3 region has 18 residues.